Shown below are 6 T cell receptor beta chains from a single sample sequenced in a study of patients and donors after allogeneic stem cell transplantation. TCRdb fed the RT-PCR reads into MiXCR, producing one record per CDR3 protein. The table shows roughly 200,000 distinct CDR3 sequences, with 35% to 45% occurring only once. The sample taken for sequencing was blood, either unsorted or a sorted T cell fraction (not recorded which). Every receptor here comes from a human donor who was either an allogeneic HSCT recipient or a stem cell or donor lymphocyte infusion donor (not recorded which). It is not recorded whose cells these are; they may come from a transplant donor.

This clonotype was seen a single time. The rearrangement links TRBV10-3 to TRBJ2-5; D remains unclear. Looked up from germline, CDR1 is ENHRY and CDR2 is SYGVKD. V was trimmed by 3 bases and J by 0 bases, leaving 11 bases between them. CDR3 length equals 15 residues. The CDR3 loop reads CAISDVGSYQETQYF. The DNA of the CDR3 is TGTGCCATCAGTGACGTCGGGTCGTACCAAGAGACCCAGTACTTC.

The chain uses TRBV12-3 or TRBV12-4 and TRBJ2-5; D is undetermined. This CDR3 contains 15 residues. V dropped 3 bases and J dropped 0 bases, with 11 bases sitting between them. CDR3 bases: TGTGCCAGCAGTTTCAACCCAGAGTACCAAGAGACCCAGTACTTC. As protein: CASSFNPEYQETQYF.

The chain carries TRBV24-1 and TRBJ2-4; D uncertain. Trimming removed 4 bases at V and 8 bases at J, with 11 bases between. There are 13 residues in the CDR3. CDR1 and CDR2 from the germline V gene are KGHDR and SFDVKD. The CDR3 DNA reads TGTGCCACCAGTGAGGGGATTGAGGACATTCAGTACTTC. As protein: CATSEGIEDIQYF.

This clonotype turned up a few times. The chain recombines TRBV4-2 with TRBJ1-3; possibly TRBD1 for D (5 bases). V lost 0 bases and J lost 0, with 18 bases in between. Germline V CDR1 and CDR2: LGHNA, YNFKEQ. The CDR3 length is 19 residues. CDR3 region: CASSQELTALKNSGNTIYF. For the CDR3, the DNA is TGTGCCAGCAGCCAAGAGTTGACAGCTCTTAAAAACTCTGGAAACACCATATATTTT.

The rearrangement uses TRBV6-6 and TRBJ1-6, with D unresolved. Germline V gives CDR1 MNHNY, CDR2 SVGAGI (reference sequence). The length of the CDR3 is 13 residues. Trimming took 6 bases from V and 9 from J, leaving 12 bases between them. CDR3 in DNA: TGTGCCAGCAGGATGGGGTTAGGTTCACCCCTCCACTTT. It translates to CASRMGLGSPLHF.

This clonotype was picked up a small number of times. This chain links TRBV18 with TRBJ1-1; no firm D call. Germline V gene data show CDR1 as KGHSH and CDR2 as LQKENI. The CDR3 consists of 13 residues. V gave up 2 bases and J gave up 1 base, with 5 bases separating them. The CDR3 nucleotides are TGTGCCAGCTCACCAAGTTGGAACACTGAAGCTTTCTTT. Protein sequence: CASSPSWNTEAFF. The variable domain in full, completed from reference TRBV18 and TRBJ1-1, reads NAGVMQNPRHLVRRRGQEARLRCSPMKGHSHVYWYRQLPEEGLKFMVYLQKENIIDESGMPKERFSAEFPKEGPSILRIQQVVRGDSAAYFCASSPSWNTEAFFGQGTRLTVV.